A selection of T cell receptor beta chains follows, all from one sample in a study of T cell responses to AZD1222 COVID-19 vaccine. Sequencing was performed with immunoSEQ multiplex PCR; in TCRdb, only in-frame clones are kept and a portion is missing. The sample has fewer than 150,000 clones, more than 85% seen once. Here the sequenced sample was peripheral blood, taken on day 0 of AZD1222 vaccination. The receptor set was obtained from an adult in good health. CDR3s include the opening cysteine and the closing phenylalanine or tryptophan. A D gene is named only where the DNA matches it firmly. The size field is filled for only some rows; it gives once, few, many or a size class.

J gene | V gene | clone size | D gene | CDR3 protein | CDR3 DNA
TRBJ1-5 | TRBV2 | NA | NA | CASRDRYSNQPQHF | TGTGCCAGCAGAGACAGGTATAGCAATCAGCCCCAGCATTTT
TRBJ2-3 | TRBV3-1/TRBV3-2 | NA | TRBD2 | CASSQDGTSEFADTQYF | TGTGCCAGCAGCCAAGATGGGACTAGCGAGTTTGCAGATACGCAGTATTTT
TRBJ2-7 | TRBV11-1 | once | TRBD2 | CASSPGLAPEQYF | TGTGCCAGCAGCCCGGGACTAGCTCCCGAGCAGTACTTC
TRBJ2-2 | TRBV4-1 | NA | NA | CASSLRATDTGELFF | TGCGCCAGCAGCTTGAGGGCAACGGACACCGGGGAGCTGTTTTTT
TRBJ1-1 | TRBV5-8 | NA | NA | CASSGLGGPNTEAFF | TGTGCCAGCAGCGGTCTCGGCGGGCCGAACACTGAAGCTTTCTTT
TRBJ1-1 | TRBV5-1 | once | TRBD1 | CASSLQGGEAFF | TGCGCCAGCAGCCTACAGGGGGGCGAAGCTTTCTTT
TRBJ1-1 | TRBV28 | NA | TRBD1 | CASSIQGWAEAFF | TGTGCCAGCAGTATACAGGGGTGGGCTGAAGCTTTCTTT
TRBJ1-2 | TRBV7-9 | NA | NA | CASSSLGAGYTF | TGTGCCAGCAGCTCCCTGGGGGCTGGCTACACCTTC
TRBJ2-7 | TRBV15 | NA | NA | CATSRSGLGNYEQYF | TGTGCCACCAGCAGGAGTGGTTTGGGCAACTACGAGCAGTACTTC
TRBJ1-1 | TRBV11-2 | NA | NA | CASSSGPQAFF | TGTGCCAGCAGCTCGGGCCCCCAAGCTTTCTTT
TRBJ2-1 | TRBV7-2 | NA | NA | CASSLGRAPKGEQFF | TGTGCCAGCAGCTTAGGGCGGGCCCCGAAGGGTGAGCAGTTCTTC
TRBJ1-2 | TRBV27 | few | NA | CASSPRAPGRYYGYTF | TGTGCCAGCAGTCCCCGGGCCCCGGGCCGGTACTATGGCTACACCTTC
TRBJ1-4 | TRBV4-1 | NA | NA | CASSQDGQGAEKLFF | TGCGCCAGCAGCCAAGATGGGCAGGGTGCTGAAAAACTGTTTTTT
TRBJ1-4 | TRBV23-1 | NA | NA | CASTRLRRSATNEKLFF | TGCGCCAGCACCCGACTGAGACGTTCTGCAACTAATGAAAAACTGTTTTTT
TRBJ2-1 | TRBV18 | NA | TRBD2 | CASSPGASGSHEQFF | TGTGCCAGCTCACCAGGAGCTAGCGGGAGCCATGAGCAGTTCTTC
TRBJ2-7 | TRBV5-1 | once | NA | CASNHSPYEQYF | TGCGCCAGCAATCACAGCCCCTACGAGCAGTACTTC
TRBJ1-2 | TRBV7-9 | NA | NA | CASSQMGGTYGYTF | TGTGCCAGCAGCCAAATGGGCGGGACCTATGGCTACACCTTC
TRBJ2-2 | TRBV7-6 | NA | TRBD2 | CASSLPSRGAGELFF | TGTGCCAGCAGCTTACCTAGCCGGGGGGCCGGGGAGCTGTTTTTT
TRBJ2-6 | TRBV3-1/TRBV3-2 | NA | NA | CASKNKGRSGANVLTF | TGTGCCAGCAAAAATAAAGGACGCTCTGGGGCCAACGTCCTGACTTTC
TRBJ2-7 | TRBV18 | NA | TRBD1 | CASSPPGVQGAREQYF | TGTGCCAGCTCACCACCCGGGGTACAGGGGGCTCGCGAGCAGTACTTC
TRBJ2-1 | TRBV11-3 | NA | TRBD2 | CASSSGTRREQFF | TGTGCCAGCAGCTCCGGGACTAGGCGTGAGCAGTTCTTC
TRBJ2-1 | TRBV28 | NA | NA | CASSLLGGEQFF | TGTGCCAGCAGTTTATTGGGGGGTGAGCAGTTCTTC
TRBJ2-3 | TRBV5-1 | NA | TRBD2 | CASSFGLAADTQYF | TGCGCCAGCAGCTTCGGACTAGCTGCAGATACGCAGTATTTT
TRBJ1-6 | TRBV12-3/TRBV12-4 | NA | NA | CASRGNSPLHF | TGTGCCAGCCGGGGGAATTCACCCCTCCACTTT
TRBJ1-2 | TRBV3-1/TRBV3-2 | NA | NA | CASSQSPLYGGYTF | TGTGCCAGCAGCCAATCTCCGCTCTACGGGGGCTACACCTTC
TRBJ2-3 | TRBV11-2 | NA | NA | CASSSGTGGGASTDTQYF | TGTGCCAGCAGCTCCGGGACGGGCGGTGGTGCTAGCACAGATACGCAGTATTTT
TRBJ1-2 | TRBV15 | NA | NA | CATSSSSGSYTF | TGTGCCACCAGCAGTTCCTCCGGGAGCTACACCTTC
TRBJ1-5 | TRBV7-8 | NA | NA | CASSLGPPQPQHF | TGTGCCAGCAGCTTAGGCCCCCCCCAGCCCCAGCATTTT
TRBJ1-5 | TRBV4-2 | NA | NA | CASSQEGYNQPQHF | TGTGCCAGCAGCCAAGAGGGCTACAATCAGCCCCAGCATTTT
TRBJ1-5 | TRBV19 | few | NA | CAGGLGPRSNQPQHF | TGTGCCGGGGGACTTGGTCCACGGAGCAATCAGCCCCAGCATTTT
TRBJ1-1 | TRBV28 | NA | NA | CASSPQQNTEAFF | TGTGCCAGCAGTCCTCAGCAGAACACTGAAGCTTTCTTT
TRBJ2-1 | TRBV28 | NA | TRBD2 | CASSPRTSSYNEQFF | TGTGCCAGCAGTCCCCGGACTAGCTCCTACAATGAGCAGTTCTTC
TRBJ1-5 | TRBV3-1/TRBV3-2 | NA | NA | CASSQGMSWSQPQHF | TGTGCCAGCAGCCAAGGTATGTCCTGGAGTCAGCCCCAGCATTTT